Listed here are 31 T cell receptor beta chains from one sample, sequenced in a study of blood T cell repertoires in COVID-19. The table came from immunoSEQ multiplex PCR; TCRdb's copy has only in-frame clones and leaves some out. The profile shows hundreds of thousands of clones, around nine tenths of them singletons. Sequencing was done on a sample of PBMCs or T cells enriched from blood (not recorded which). The receptors were sampled from a woman aged 60-70 years who had recovered from COVID-19.

This chain connects TRBV4-1 to TRBJ2-1; D call uncertain. The CDR3 has 13 amino acids. CDR1 and CDR2 from the germline V gene are MGHRA and YSYEKL. Trimming took 1 base from V and 7 from J, leaving 8 bases between them. The DNA of the CDR3 is TGCGCCAGCAGCCAAGGGCCAGTAAATGAGCAGTTCTTC. It encodes CASSQGPVNEQFF.

The chain couples TRBV5-1 to TRBJ2-5; 14 positions match TRBD2. The V gene's germline CDR1 is SGHRS and CDR2 YFSETQ. This CDR3 has 15 residues. Trimming removed 4 bases from V and 5 bases from J; junction bases left unmatched: 4. The CDR3 here is CASSPGLAGVETQYF. Written as DNA, the CDR3 is TGCGCCAGCAGCCCGGGACTAGCGGGGGTGGAGACCCAGTACTTC.

The rearrangement links TRBV5-1 to TRBJ1-3; no definite D call. CDR1 SGHRS and CDR2 YFSETQ come from the germline V gene. The ends were cut back, 4 bases at V and 9 bases at J, with 17 bases in the middle. This CDR3 has 14 amino acids. This CDR3 reads CASSTEATPGTIYF. The CDR3 nucleotides are TGCGCCAGCAGCACAGAAGCTACGCCCGGCACCATATATTTT.

This clone was seen a few times. V gene TRBV28 combines with J gene TRBJ2-1; the match to TRBD1 covers 10 bases. Germline CDR1 is MDHEN and CDR2 is SYDVKM. CDR3 length equals 16 residues. V was clipped by 6 bases and J by 9 bases; unmatched bases: 14. The CDR3 sequence: CASRNSRDRGFSEQFF. CDR3 DNA sequence: TGTGCCAGCAGAAACTCTCGGGACAGGGGTTTTTCTGAGCAGTTCTTC.

The chain couples TRBV2 to TRBJ2-7, with TRBD1 as a possible D gene (6 bases). This CDR3 spans 13 amino acids. CDR1 and CDR2 from the germline V gene are SNHLY and FYNNEI. V lost 0 bases to trimming and J lost 6 bases, with 9 bases between them. The CDR3 sequence: CASSEARGSEQYV. The CDR3 bases are TGTGCCAGCAGTGAAGCGAGGGGGAGCGAGCAGTACGTC.

The V call is TRBV29-1, the J call TRBJ1-3, with 7 positions matching TRBD1. This CDR3 has 15 amino acids. Trimming took 4 bases from V and 2 from J; bases not matched to a gene: 8. The V gene's germline CDR1 is SQVTM and CDR2 ANQGSEA. The CDR3 nucleotides read TGCAGCGTTGTACACCTCGGGACAGCTGGAAACACCATATATTTT. It translates to CSVVHLGTAGNTIYF.

This chain uses TRBV6-1 with TRBJ1-1; a possible D gene is TRBD1 (6 bases). CDR1 and CDR2 from the germline V gene are MNHNS and SASEGT. V lost 2 bases and J 1 base, leaving 8 bases between the germline ends. This CDR3 has 14 residues. The CDR3 protein is CASSELTGNTEAFF. In nucleotides, the CDR3 is TGTGCCAGCAGTGAACTGACAGGGAACACTGAAGCTTTCTTT.

V usage is TRBV18 and J usage is TRBJ1-1; TRBD1 agrees at 8 bases. This CDR3 has 17 amino acids. The junction had 9 bases not matched to a gene; V was cut back by 3 bases and J by 0 bases. Germline V gene data show CDR1 as KGHSH and CDR2 as LQKENI. The CDR3 sequence: CASSPRQGWNMNTEAFF. CDR3 DNA sequence: TGTGCCAGCTCACCGCGACAGGGGTGGAATATGAACACTGAAGCTTTCTTT.

The CDR3 loop is CASRMGTITYGYTF. In nucleotides, the CDR3 is TGTGCCAGCAGGATGGGGACAATCACCTATGGCTACACCTTC. The J gene is TRBJ1-2, the V gene TRBV2, with TRBD1 as a possible D gene (6 bases). This CDR3 spans 14 amino acids. Germline V gene sequence: CDR1 SNHLY, CDR2 FYNNEI. Trimming took 6 bases from V and 4 from J, leaving 15 bases between them.

Of note for this clone: Different DNA sequences within this sample yield the same CDR3. This sequence joins TRBV2 and TRBJ1-5; TRBD1 matches 7 bases. The CDR3 is 14 residues long. CDR1 is SNHLY and CDR2 is FYNNEI in the germline V gene. J lost 4 bases, V lost 4 bases, and 4 bases had no gene match. In DNA, the CDR3 is TGTGCCAGCAGTGGTGGGGACAGTAATCAGCCCCAGCATTTT. Translating gives CASSGGDSNQPQHF.

This sequence joins TRBV4-1 and TRBJ1-2, with D maybe TRBD1 (5 bases). The V gene's germline CDR1 is MGHRA and CDR2 YSYEKL. With 3 bases removed from V and 4 bases from J, the gap between germline ends came to 12 bases. This CDR3 has 14 amino acids. The DNA for the CDR3 is TGCGCCAGCAGCCAGATTGCGGGACCCTATGGCTACACCTTC. It specifies CASSQIAGPYGYTF.

V and J are TRBV11-2 and TRBJ2-3; D ambiguous. The CDR3 spans 16 residues. V lost 6 bases and J 0 bases, leaving 16 bases between the germline ends. The germline V gene encodes CDR1 SGHAT and CDR2 FQNNGV. This CDR3 reads CASSSPEFLSTDTQYF. Written as DNA, the CDR3 is TGTGCCAGCAGTAGCCCGGAGTTCCTTAGCACAGATACGCAGTATTTT.

In DNA, the CDR3 is TGTGCCATCAGTCCCCCAGGACAGGCGTCCACTGAAGCTTTCTTT. It is translated as CAISPPGQASTEAFF. This rearrangement joins TRBV10-3 to TRBJ1-1; 7 bases fit TRBD1. The CDR3 has 15 residues. V shed 5 bases, J shed 4 bases, and the junction held 10 bases outside the gene matches. Germline values: CDR1 ENHRY, CDR2 SYGVKD.

Regarding this clone: The same CDR3 arises from other DNA sequences in this sample as well. The chain carries TRBV19 and TRBJ2-6; 8 positions agree with TRBD1. The CDR3 runs to 15 residues. The germline V gene encodes CDR1 LNHDA and CDR2 SQIVND (reference sequence). CDR3 amino acids: CASGQGASGANVLTF. In DNA form, the CDR3 reads TGTGCTAGCGGACAGGGAGCTTCTGGGGCCAACGTCCTGACTTTC.

The CDR3 nucleotides read TGTGCCATCGGACGTACAGGGCGGTGGGATGGCTACACCTTC. Translating gives CAIGRTGRWDGYTF. The chain joins TRBV24-1 to TRBJ1-2; possibly TRBD1 for D (6 bases). This CDR3 is 14 amino acids long. Trimming took off 11 bases at V and 6 bases at J, with 21 bases between the two ends. In germline, CDR1 is KGHDR, CDR2 SFDVKD.

The chain joins TRBV12-5 to TRBJ1-3; perhaps TRBD1 as D (5 bases). Trimming removed 0 bases from V and 0 bases from J, with 9 bases in between. CDR3 length equals 16 residues. Germline loops: CDR1 LGHNT, CDR2 FRNRAP. The CDR3 is CASGLVGVNSGNTIYF. The CDR3, as DNA: TGTGCTAGTGGTTTGGTAGGGGTAAACTCTGGAAACACCATATATTTT.

The chain is built from TRBV19 and TRBJ1-1, with TRBD1 matching over 9 bases. CDR1 is LNHDA and CDR2 is SQIVND in the germline V gene (reference sequence). The CDR3 spans 13 residues. The ends lost 7 bases at V and 10 bases at J; junction bases unmatched: 10. CDR3 residues: CASITQGAGGAFF. The CDR3 DNA sequence: TGTGCCAGTATTACACAGGGGGCCGGAGGAGCTTTCTTT.

The rearrangement uses TRBV9 and TRBJ1-2; the D is unclear. Between the trimmed V and J ends, which lost 4 bases and 7 bases, there was a span of 14 bases. CDR1 SGDLS and CDR2 YYNGEE come from the germline V gene. The CDR3 has 13 residues. The CDR3 sequence is CASSPTLFSGYTF. CDR3 DNA sequence: TGTGCCAGCAGCCCGACACTCTTTTCTGGCTACACCTTC.

This chain connects TRBV27 to TRBJ2-6, with TRBD2 identical over 13 bases. The CDR3 is 17 residues long. Germline-derived CDR1 and CDR2 are MNHEY and SMNVEV (reference sequence). The junction had 2 bases not matched to a gene; V was cut back by 6 bases and J by 0 bases. The CDR3 coding sequence is TGTGCCAGCAGCCGGACTAGCGGGGGCTCTGGGGCCAACGTCCTGACTTTC. It translates to CASSRTSGGSGANVLTF. The full variable domain, in which reference TRBV27 and TRBJ2-6 provide the parts outside the CDR3, is EAQVTQNPRYLITVTGKKLTVTCSQNMNHEYMSWYRQDPGLGLRQIYYSMNVEVTDKGDVPEGYKVSRKEKRNFPLILESPSPNQTSLYFCASSRTSGGSGANVLTFGAGSRLTVL.

The V call is TRBV7-6, the J call TRBJ2-3; no firm D call. Trimming removed 0 bases at V and 3 bases at J, with 4 bases between. This CDR3 has 13 amino acids. Germline assignment: CDR1 SGHVS and CDR2 FNYEAQ. CDR3 nucleotides: TGTGCCAGCAGCTTAGCGCGTACAGATACGCAGTATTTT. Amino acids: CASSLARTDTQYF.

This clone was recorded only once. In nucleotides, the CDR3 is TGTGCCAGCAGCTTGACGGGGAGTCAGCCCCAGCATTTT. As protein: CASSLTGSQPQHF. The chain joins TRBV11-2 to TRBJ1-5; D gene unclear. This CDR3 is built from 13 residues. V lost 3 bases, J lost 6 bases, and 9 bases lay in between. CDR1 and CDR2 from the germline V gene are SGHAT and FQNNGV.

The chain has TRBV15 and TRBJ2-3; a weak D match, TRBD1 (6 bases). The germline V and J ends were trimmed by 4 bases and 0 bases, with 11 bases remaining between them. Germline lookup yields CDR1 LNHNV and CDR2 YYDKDF (reference sequence). There are 15 residues in the CDR3. The CDR3 spells CATSMTGKSTDTQYF. The CDR3 bases are TGTGCCACCAGCATGACAGGAAAAAGCACAGATACGCAGTATTTT.

CDR3 DNA sequence: TGTGCCAGCAGCCAAGCTCCCGGACAAGATTACGAGCAGTACTTC. Its translation is CASSQAPGQDYEQYF. The chain has TRBV3-1 (or the pseudogene TRBV3-2) and TRBJ2-7; D is possibly TRBD1 (5 bases). V lost 1 base to trimming and J lost 4 bases, with 14 bases between them. Germline V CDR1 and CDR2: LGHDT, YNNKEL (reference sequence). This CDR3 is built from 15 residues.

The chain carries TRBV3-1 (or the pseudogene TRBV3-2) and TRBJ2-5, with 7 bases identical to TRBD2. Germline CDR1 reads LGHDT; CDR2 reads YNNKEL (reference sequence). The CDR3 extends over 15 amino acids. J gave up 2 bases and V 4 bases, and 7 bases lay outside the gene matches. The CDR3 region is CASSPGTIEQETQYF. CDR3 nucleotide sequence: TGTGCCAGCAGCCCCGGGACTATCGAACAAGAGACCCAGTACTTC.

The gene calls are TRBV5-4 and TRBJ1-6; TRBD1 agrees at 9 bases. CDR1 is SGHNT and CDR2 is YYREEE in the germline V gene (reference sequence). The CDR3 loop spans 16 amino acids. Trimming removed 0 bases from V and 9 bases from J; junction bases left unmatched: 7. CDR3 sequence (DNA): TGTGCCAGCAGCTTGGATAGACAGGGGGGTAGTTCACCCCTCCACTTT. This sequence encodes CASSLDRQGGSSPLHF.

The chain couples TRBV5-5 to TRBJ2-5; 9 nucleotides match TRBD2. CDR1 is SGHKS and CDR2 is YYEKEE in the germline V gene (reference sequence). V dropped 4 bases and J dropped 5; count of bases not matched to a gene: 12. CDR3 size: 16 residues. The CDR3 is CASSPLSRGGWETQYF. CDR3 nucleotides: TGTGCCAGCAGCCCCCTTTCGCGGGGGGGCTGGGAGACCCAGTACTTC.

In nucleotides, the CDR3 is TGTGCCACTCCCGACAGGAGCTCCTACGAGCAGTACGTC. Protein: CATPDRSSYEQYV. The chain recombines TRBV24-1 with TRBJ2-7; the D gene is possibly TRBD1 (6 bases). The CDR3 extends over 13 amino acids. Germline CDR1 and CDR2: KGHDR and SFDVKD. Trimming removed 10 bases from V and 0 bases from J, with 12 bases in between.

This clone was counted once. The V call is TRBV11-2, the J call TRBJ1-2; D gene unclear. V gave up 3 bases and J gave up 2 bases, with 10 bases separating them. CDR1 and CDR2 from the germline V gene are SGHAT and FQNNGV. The CDR3 contains 14 residues. CDR3: CASSFGVFNYGYTF. DNA for the CDR3: TGTGCCAGCAGCTTCGGGGTTTTCAACTATGGCTACACCTTC.

V gene TRBV28 combines with J gene TRBJ2-7; 9 nucleotides agree with TRBD1. Germline V gene data show CDR1 as MDHEN and CDR2 as SYDVKM. The V and J ends lost 7 bases and 5 bases, in that order; junction bases with no gene match: 12. This CDR3 contains 15 residues. CDR3 amino acids: CASTPSGTGSDEQYF. DNA for the CDR3: TGTGCCAGCACACCATCCGGGACAGGGTCCGACGAGCAGTACTTC.

V and J are TRBV21-1 and TRBJ1-2; TRBD1 is the table's D call, not checked against the DNA. TRBV21-1 is tagged as a pseudogene. The CDR3 runs 16 residues. CDR3 DNA sequence: TGTGCCAGCAGCAAAGAGGATGTGGACAGGTTTGATGGCTACACCTTC. Protein product: CASSKEDVDRFDGYTF.

The chain links TRBV3-1 (or the pseudogene TRBV3-2) to TRBJ1-6; no definite D call. Germline CDR1 is LGHDT and CDR2 is YNNKEL (reference sequence). The germline V and J ends were trimmed by 1 base and 7 bases, with 11 bases remaining between them. This CDR3 is 15 amino acids long. CDR3 region: CASSQARNPNSPLHF. In DNA form, the CDR3 reads TGTGCCAGCAGCCAAGCCAGGAATCCAAATTCACCCCTCCACTTT.